The 27 T cell receptor beta chains below come from one sample, sequenced in a study of human T cells and chemical hapten exposure. Time point specified: patch test 1, 2 weeks after DPC sensitization. The treatment: therapeutic diphenylcyclopropenone sensitization with weekly scalp DPC. TCRdb fed the RACE reads into MiXCR, producing one record per CDR3 protein. The repertoire holds 300,000 to 350,000 distinct CDR3 sequences, with around 7% as singletons. The specimen was whole blood, collected in connection with sensitization to the hapten diphenylcyclopropenone (DPC). These receptors all stem from a woman under 30 with alopecia areata. Some clones in this sample may be carry-over from other donors' samples.

This chain uses TRBV3-1 with TRBJ2-1; unclear D gene. The CDR3 length is 14 residues. Germline CDR1 is LGHDT and CDR2 is YNNKEL (reference sequence). Trimming pared 0 bases from V and 5 bases from J, leaving 8 bases between. The CDR3 reads CASSQERDNNEQFF. Here the CDR3 DNA reads TGTGCCAGCAGCCAAGAACGTGACAACAATGAGCAGTTCTTC.

The chain uses TRBV2 and TRBJ2-3; 7 nucleotides line up with TRBD2. The CDR3 extends over 15 amino acids. The V segment lost 4 bases and the J segment 0 bases; nucleotides outside the gene matches: 4. Per germline, CDR1 SNHLY and CDR2 FYNNEI. CDR3 nucleotides: TGTGCCAGCAGTGCGAGGCGGGGGAGCACAGATACGCAGTATTTT. This encodes CASSARRGSTDTQYF.

This clonotype was counted many times. The chain joins TRBV7-3 to TRBJ2-1, with D tentatively TRBD2 (7 bases). V was cut by 5 bases and J by 2 bases, with 10 bases left in between. The V gene's germline CDR1 is SGHTA and CDR2 FQGTGA. This CDR3 is built from 14 residues. CDR3 region: CASSTGGPYNEQFF. CDR3 DNA sequence: TGTGCCAGCAGCACGGGGGGCCCCTACAATGAGCAGTTCTTC.

The chain joins TRBV6-2 or TRBV6-3 to TRBJ1-1; tentative D call: TRBD1 (6 bases). This CDR3 contains 15 residues. CDR1 is MNHEY and CDR2 is SVGEGT in the germline V gene. Trimming took off 4 bases at V and 4 bases at J, with 16 bases between the two ends. CDR3 residues: CASSSRSTGSTEAFF. The CDR3 nucleotides read TGTGCCAGCAGTTCACGATCTACAGGGAGCACTGAAGCTTTCTTT.

Ten or more counts support this clonotype. The chain is built from TRBV6-5 and TRBJ1-3; D not certain. The CDR3 spans 12 residues. V lost 10 bases, J lost 4 bases, and 11 bases lay in between. Germline V CDR1 and CDR2: MNHEY, SVGAGI. CDR3 sequence reads: CATEAAGNTIYF. CDR3 DNA: TGTGCCACCGAGGCAGCGGGAAACACCATATATTTT.

In regard to this clonotype: A single base separates this from a much larger clone, so it may be a read error. The rearrangement uses TRBV3-1 and TRBJ2-3; D is undetermined. Germline V gene lookup returns CDR1 LGHDT and CDR2 YNNKEL (reference sequence). The length of the CDR3 is 14 residues. In DNA form, the CDR3 reads TGTGCCAGCAGCCAAGAGCCTACAGTGCGTACGCATTATTTT. This encodes CASSQEPTVRTHYF.

The chain links TRBV7-2 to TRBJ2-4, with D perhaps matching TRBD1 (5 bases). The CDR3 extends over 15 amino acids. V was cut by 1 base and J by 0 bases, with 7 bases left in between. The germline CDR1 and CDR2 sequences are SGHTA and FQGNSA. CDR3 DNA sequence: TGTGCCAGCAGCTTAGAGACAGTAGCCAAAAACATTCAGTACTTC. It encodes CASSLETVAKNIQYF.

The chain joins TRBV14 to TRBJ1-2, with D possibly matching TRBD1 (6 bases). Deletions cut 0 bases from V and 6 bases from J, with 17 bases between. Germline CDR1 and CDR2: SGHDN and FVKESK. The CDR3 has 16 amino acids. CDR3: CASSQDIGGATDGYTF. The DNA for the CDR3 is TGTGCCAGCAGCCAAGATATCGGGGGGGCAACGGATGGCTACACCTTC.

The chain is built from TRBV6-6 and TRBJ1-5, with TRBD1 as a possible D gene (5 bases). V was pared by 2 bases and J by 7 bases, with 9 bases between. Per the germline V gene, CDR1 is MNHNY and CDR2 is SVGAGI (reference sequence). The CDR3 contains 13 residues. CDR3: CASSYGGFQPQHF. The CDR3 DNA reads TGTGCCAGCAGTTACGGGGGTTTCCAGCCCCAGCATTTT.

V and J are TRBV29-1 and TRBJ1-1, with a weak D call TRBD1 (5 bases). This CDR3 region has 12 residues. Trimming stripped 4 bases from V and 6 bases from J, with 12 bases between. Germline V CDR1 and CDR2: SQVTM, ANQGSEA. The CDR3 DNA reads TGCAGCGTTGTGTGGGGGAGGGCTGAAGCTTTCTTT. It is translated as CSVVWGRAEAFF.

The chain employs TRBV12-5 and TRBJ2-6; D is ambiguous. Germline V gives CDR1 LGHNT, CDR2 FRNRAP. There are 12 residues in the CDR3. With 5 bases removed from V and 17 bases from J, the gap between germline ends came to 16 bases. Written as DNA, the CDR3 is TGTGCTAGTGGTACCTTAAGGAGACGCTTGACTTTC. It codes for CASGTLRRRLTF.

This clonotype was found many times. The chain couples TRBV7-9 to TRBJ2-5; possible D gene TRBD2, 5 bases. CDR3 length: 15 amino acids. Trimming removed 4 bases at V and 3 bases at J, with 15 bases between. Germline-derived CDR1 and CDR2 are SEHNR and FQNEAQ (reference sequence). The CDR3 here is CASSYDPGIEETQYF. CDR3 bases: TGTGCCAGCAGCTATGACCCGGGAATCGAAGAGACCCAGTACTTC.

This rearrangement joins TRBV4-3 to TRBJ2-2, with 12 bases that match TRBD2. V shed 0 bases, J shed 6 bases, and the junction held 2 bases outside the gene matches. Germline-derived CDR1 and CDR2 are LGHNA and YSLEER. The CDR3 covers 16 residues. CDR3: CASSQDPSGGAGELFF. DNA for the CDR3: TGCGCCAGCAGCCAAGATCCTAGCGGGGGGGCCGGGGAGCTGTTTTTT.

V and J are TRBV3-1 and TRBJ2-7; D not resolved. This CDR3 contains 16 residues. Germline V gene lookup returns CDR1 LGHDT and CDR2 YNNKEL (reference sequence). V was shortened by 0 bases and J by 2 bases, with 14 bases between the two germline ends. CDR3 protein: CASSQDRAGLPYEQYF. As DNA, the CDR3 is TGTGCCAGCAGCCAAGATAGAGCAGGTCTACCCTACGAGCAGTACTTC.

The CDR3 nucleotides are TGCAGTGCTTACAGGGGCAATCAGCCCCAGCATTTT. It specifies CSAYRGNQPQHF. The genes are TRBV20-1 and TRBJ1-5; maybe TRBD1 (6 bases). The germline V and J ends were trimmed by 5 bases and 2 bases, with 7 bases remaining between them. Germline CDR1 and CDR2: DFQATT and SNEGSKA (reference sequence). The CDR3 runs to 12 residues.

V is TRBV12-3 or TRBV12-4 and J is TRBJ1-5, with TRBD1 identical over 9 bases. This CDR3 spans 16 amino acids. J was trimmed by 4 bases and V by 4 bases; bases with no gene match: 8. The DNA of the CDR3 is TGTGCCAGCAGTTCAACTACAGGGGGCCGGAATCAGCCCCAGCATTTT. It is translated as CASSSTTGGRNQPQHF.

This rearrangement joins TRBV20-1 to TRBJ1-5; no reliable D call. Trimming pared 4 bases from V and 8 bases from J, leaving 12 bases between. The germline gives CDR1 DFQATT, CDR2 SNEGSKA (reference sequence). This CDR3 contains 12 residues. In DNA, the CDR3 is TGCAGTGCTATGCCACGGCGGGAGCCCCAGCATTTT. The encoded protein is CSAMPRREPQHF.

The genes are TRBV12-3 or TRBV12-4 and TRBJ1-2; no clear D. This CDR3 spans 14 amino acids. Trimming took 3 bases from V and 6 from J, leaving 14 bases between them. The CDR3 loop is CASSFSSSGNGYTF. The DNA for the CDR3 is TGTGCCAGCAGTTTCTCTTCCTCGGGAAATGGCTACACCTTC.

The chain couples TRBV24-1 to TRBJ1-2, with D perhaps matching TRBD1 (5 bases). Germline loops: CDR1 KGHDR, CDR2 SFDVKD. This CDR3 region has 16 residues. Trimming pared 4 bases from V and 6 bases from J, leaving 20 bases between. The CDR3 DNA is TGTGCCACCAGTGAGCCCCTTGACCGGGGCACAAATGGCTACACCTTC. The encoded protein is CATSEPLDRGTNGYTF.

A few counts support this clonotype. The CDR3 region is CASSLKAGGLTEAFF. The CDR3 DNA follows: TGTGCCAGCAGTTTAAAGGCAGGGGGCCTCACTGAAGCTTTCTTT. The chain has TRBV27 and TRBJ1-1; 8 bases map to TRBD1. The CDR3 consists of 15 residues. The germline CDR1 and CDR2 sequences are MNHEY and SMNVEV (reference sequence). Trimming removed 2 bases from V and 4 bases from J; junction bases left unmatched: 6.

In this sample, this clonotype turned up many times. This sequence joins TRBV15 and TRBJ2-1; weak D call: TRBD1 (6 bases). V was pared by 1 base and J by 8 bases, with 15 bases between. Germline-derived CDR1 and CDR2 are LNHNV and YYDKDF (reference sequence). The CDR3 has 15 residues. CDR3 sequence (DNA): TGTGCCACCAGCAGAGGAGGGGGTGTAATGGATGAGCAGTTCTTC. Protein product: CATSRGGGVMDEQFF.

In its sample, this clonotype was seen a few times. A much larger clone lies a single base off, so this may be a read error. V gene TRBV7-3 combines with J gene TRBJ1-1; D not resolved. Trimming shortened V by 6 bases and J by 0 bases, and 8 bases separated the two germline ends. CDR3 length: 13 residues. Germline CDR1 is SGHTA and CDR2 is FQGTGA. CDR3 DNA: TGTGCCAGCAGATATGGGTTGAACACTGAAGCTTTCTTT. Encoded protein: CASRYGLNTEAFF.

This clonotype appeared a few times. This rearrangement joins TRBV7-9 to TRBJ2-5; D gene uncertain. Germline V gives CDR1 SEHNR, CDR2 FQNEAQ (reference sequence). The CDR3 is made up of 12 amino acids. V was clipped by 6 bases and J by 3 bases, with 8 bases between them. The CDR3 DNA reads TGTGCCAGCAGATTGGTGGAAGAGACCCAGTACTTC. Translated: CASRLVEETQYF.

CDR3 sequence (DNA): TGTGCCATCAGTGGTAGCAGAGCTAACTATGGCTACACCTTC. Encoded protein: CAISGSRANYGYTF. The V and J genes are TRBV10-3 and TRBJ1-2; D not resolved. The germline V gene encodes CDR1 ENHRY and CDR2 SYGVKD. CDR3 length equals 14 residues. The ends were cut back, 4 bases at V and 0 bases at J, with 9 bases in the middle.

This clonotype appeared a few times. CDR3: CASSYRTEKGYTF. The CDR3 nucleotides read TGTGCCAGCAGCTACCGGACGGAGAAAGGCTACACCTTC. The V gene is TRBV12-3 or TRBV12-4, the J gene TRBJ1-2, with unresolved D. The CDR3 length is 13 residues. The germline V and J ends were trimmed by 6 bases and 8 bases, with 16 bases remaining between them.

V gene TRBV10-3 combines with J gene TRBJ1-1; 9 bases match TRBD1. Germline V CDR1 and CDR2: ENHRY, SYGVKD. Trimming took 4 bases from V and 4 from J; bases not matched to a gene: 10. The length of the CDR3 is 16 residues. CDR3 DNA sequence: TGTGCCATCAGTGGGGGGACAGGGAATTTGATCACTGAAGCTTTCTTT. It specifies CAISGGTGNLITEAFF.

This clonotype showed up just a few times. The rearrangement links TRBV6-5 to TRBJ2-1, with TRBD2 matching over 10 bases. Trimming at V came to 6 bases and at J to 5 bases, leaving 7 bases not matched to a gene. The CDR3 sequence is 15 residues long. The germline V gene has CDR1 MNHEY and CDR2 SVGAGI. CDR3 in amino acids: CASRPTSGYDNEQFF. CDR3 in DNA: TGTGCCAGCAGACCGACTAGCGGGTACGACAATGAGCAGTTCTTC.